The clone carrying this T cell receptor beta chain was counted a single time. The data were obtained in a study of CD8 T cells in Susac syndrome. The CDR3 runs to 15 residues. J gave up 6 bases and V 4 bases, and 9 bases lay outside the gene matches. Germline V gene sequence: CDR1 SGDLS, CDR2 YYNGEE. Reverse transcription of about 0.5 to 1 ug RNA used random hexamers. A multiplex approach, immunoSEQ multiplex PCR, amplified TCR beta CDR3 across 54 Vbeta and 13 Jbeta. TCRdb used MiXCR to reprocess the immunoSEQ multiplex PCR reads, holding one entry per CDR3 protein. The sample records 350,000 to 550,000 distinct CDR3 sequences, more than 80% being singletons.

This chain connects TRBV9 to TRBJ2-1; 8 positions match TRBD2. The sequence came from a human donor with multiple sclerosis. The sample comprised CD8+ T cells from PBMCs. CDR3 region: CASSITTSVANEQFF. DNA for the CDR3: TGTGCCAGCAGCATCACGACTAGCGTGGCCAATGAGCAGTTCTTC.